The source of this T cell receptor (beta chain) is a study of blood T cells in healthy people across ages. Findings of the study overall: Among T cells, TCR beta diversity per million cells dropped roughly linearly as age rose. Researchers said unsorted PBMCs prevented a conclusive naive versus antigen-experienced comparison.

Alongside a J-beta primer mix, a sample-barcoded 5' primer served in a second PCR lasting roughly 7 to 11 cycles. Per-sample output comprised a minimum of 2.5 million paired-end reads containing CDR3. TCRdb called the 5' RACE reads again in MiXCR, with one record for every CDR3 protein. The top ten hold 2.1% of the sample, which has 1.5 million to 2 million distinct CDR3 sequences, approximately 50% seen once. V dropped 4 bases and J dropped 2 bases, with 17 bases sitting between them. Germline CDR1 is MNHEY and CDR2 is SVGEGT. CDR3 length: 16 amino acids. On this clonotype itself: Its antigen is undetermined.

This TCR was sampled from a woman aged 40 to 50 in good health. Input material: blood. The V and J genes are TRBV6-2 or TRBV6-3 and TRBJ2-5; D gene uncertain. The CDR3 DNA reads TGTGCCAGCAGTTCCCCGACCGAGGCCGAGCAAGAGACCCAGTACTTC. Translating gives CASSSPTEAEQETQYF.